Listed here are 10 T cell receptor beta chains from one sample, sequenced in a study of blood T cell repertoires in COVID-19. Only in-frame clones appear in the TCRdb table, and some are missing; sequencing was by immunoSEQ multiplex PCR. The sample consists of under 300,000 clones, about 90% of them appearing once. Material for sequencing was PBMCs or T cells enriched from blood (not recorded which). The receptors stem from a middle-aged woman with acute COVID-19.

The chain recombines TRBV28 with TRBJ2-2, with a possible D match to TRBD1 (5 bases). This CDR3 has 12 amino acids. Germline CDR1 and CDR2: MDHEN and SYDVKM. The V end was cut by 11 bases, the J end by 0 bases, with 7 bases between. CDR3 in amino acids: CAYRTNTGELFF. In DNA, the CDR3 is TGTGCCTACAGGACGAACACCGGGGAGCTGTTTTTT.

The genes are TRBV7-6 and TRBJ2-1; D unresolved. In germline, CDR1 is SGHVS, CDR2 FNYEAQ. The germline V and J ends were trimmed by 1 base and 5 bases, with 9 bases remaining between them. The CDR3 has 14 residues. The CDR3 coding sequence is TGTGCCAGCAGCTTAGAAGAGTTCGACAATGAGCAGTTCTTC. Encoded protein: CASSLEEFDNEQFF.

CDR3 sequence (DNA): TGTGCCAGCAGTTACACCCCCACTCAGGGCCTCAATCAGCCCCAGCATTTT. It codes for CASSYTPTQGLNQPQHF. This chain connects TRBV6-2 or TRBV6-3 to TRBJ1-5; D possibly corresponds to TRBD1 (5 bases). The CDR3 spans 17 residues. The germline V gene has CDR1 MNHEY and CDR2 SVGEGT. V was pared by 2 bases and J by 3 bases, with 17 bases between.

V gene TRBV9 combines with J gene TRBJ1-1, with 9 nucleotides matching TRBD1. CDR1 is SGDLS and CDR2 is YYNGEE in the germline V gene. With V trimmed by 5 bases and J by 5 bases, 1 base remained unmatched. This CDR3 is 12 amino acids long. The CDR3 nucleotides read TGTGCCAGCAGGGGACAGGGAACTGAAGCTTTCTTT. This gives the protein CASRGQGTEAFF.

The CDR3 DNA reads as TGCAGCGTTGAAGCCTTAGCCTGGACAGATACGCAGTATTTT. Amino acid sequence: CSVEALAWTDTQYF. V is TRBV29-1 and J is TRBJ2-3, with D unclear. V was cut by 1 base and J by 3 bases, with 11 bases left in between. Germline V CDR1 and CDR2: SQVTM, ANQGSEA. CDR3 length: 14 residues.

The gene calls are TRBV24-1 and TRBJ2-2, with D perhaps matching TRBD2 (6 bases). V was shortened by 11 bases and J by 3 bases, with 12 bases between the two germline ends. CDR3 length: 13 amino acids. CDR1 is KGHDR, CDR2 SFDVKD, per germline. DNA of the CDR3: TGTGCCAGCCGGGAGTCGGACACCGGGGAGCTGTTTTTT. It is translated as CASRESDTGELFF.

V is TRBV19 and J is TRBJ1-3; 9 positions agree with TRBD1. This CDR3 is built from 15 residues. V shed 4 bases, J shed 3 bases, and the junction held 4 bases outside the gene matches. The germline gives CDR1 LNHDA, CDR2 SQIVND (reference sequence). CDR3 sequence: CASSSDRGIGNTIYF. CDR3 DNA sequence: TGTGCCAGTAGTAGTGACAGGGGGATTGGAAACACCATATATTTT.

The V call is TRBV9, the J call TRBJ2-1, with a tentative D call TRBD2 (5 bases). V was pared by 3 bases and J by 0 bases, with 10 bases between. Looked up from germline, CDR1 is SGDLS and CDR2 is YYNGEE. This CDR3 is built from 15 residues. In nucleotides, the CDR3 is TGTGCCAGCAGCGAACATGGGAGCTCCTACAATGAGCAGTTCTTC. This gives the protein CASSEHGSSYNEQFF.

The chain combines TRBV2 with TRBJ1-5, with 7 bases matching TRBD1. This CDR3 is built from 15 residues. V shed 5 bases and J 1 base; nucleotides not matched to a gene: 5. CDR1 and CDR2 (germline): SNHLY, FYNNEI. This CDR3 reads CASSPGTVSNQPQHF. The CDR3 DNA is TGTGCCAGCAGTCCCGGGACAGTCAGCAATCAGCCCCAGCATTTT.

This chain connects TRBV27 to TRBJ1-2; a weak D match, TRBD1 (6 bases). Trimming removed 3 bases from V and 6 bases from J, with 23 bases in between. The CDR3 is 17 amino acids. Germline V CDR1 and CDR2: MNHEY, SMNVEV (reference sequence). DNA for the CDR3: TGTGCCAGCAGTTTTTTTCCGTCAGGGGCCAGGGTCAATGGCTACACCTTC. This translates into CASSFFPSGARVNGYTF.